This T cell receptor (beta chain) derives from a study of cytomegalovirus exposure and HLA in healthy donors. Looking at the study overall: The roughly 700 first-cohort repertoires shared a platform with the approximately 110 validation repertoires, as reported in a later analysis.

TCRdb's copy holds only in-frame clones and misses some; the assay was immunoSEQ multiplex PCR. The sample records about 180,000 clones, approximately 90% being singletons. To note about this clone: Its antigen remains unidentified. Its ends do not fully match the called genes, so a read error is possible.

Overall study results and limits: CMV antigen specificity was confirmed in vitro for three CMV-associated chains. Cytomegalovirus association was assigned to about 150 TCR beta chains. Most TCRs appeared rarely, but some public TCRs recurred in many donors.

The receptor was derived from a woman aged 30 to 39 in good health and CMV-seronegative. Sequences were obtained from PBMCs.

The CDR3 DNA sequence: TGTGCTAGCAGCCCCAGAATCCAAGAGACCCAGTACTTC. It codes for CASSPRIQETQYF. The chain combines TRBV7-7 with TRBJ2-5; no definite D call. Germline V gene data show CDR1 as SSHAT and CDR2 as FNYEAQ (reference sequence). The CDR3 is made up of 13 amino acids. The whole variable domain, remainder taken from reference TRBV7-7 and TRBJ2-5, is GAGVSQSPRYKVTKRGQDVTLRCDPISSHATLYWYQQALGQGPEFLTYFNYEAQPDKSGLPSDRFSAERPEGSISTLTIQRTEQRDSAMYRCASSPRIQETQYFGPGTRLLVL.